This T cell receptor (beta chain) is from a study of blood T cell repertoires in COVID-19. Study information: Sample material is recorded as cDNA or gDNA derived from T cells, B-cell-depleted T cells, or PBMCs.

Trimming pared 2 bases from V and 3 bases from J, leaving 17 bases between. Germline lookup yields CDR1 GTSNPN and CDR2 SVGIG (reference sequence). CDR3 length: 15 amino acids. Only in-frame clones appear in the TCRdb table, and some are missing; sequencing was by immunoSEQ multiplex PCR. Of about 88,000 clones listed, roughly 87% are singletons. This chain connects TRBV30 to TRBJ2-7; D is possibly TRBD1 (6 bases). The sequenced sample was peripheral blood. The receptor was derived from a man younger than 35 with COVID-19, enrolled during active disease. For the CDR3, the DNA is TGTGCCTGGAGTTCTTACTTCCGGGACATCTACGAGCAGTACTTC. Translated, it gives CAWSSYFRDIYEQYF.